A single sample is the source of the 2 T cell receptor beta chains below, sequenced in a study of blood T cell repertoires in COVID-19 (dated by TCRdb to 2018 to 2020). Libraries were made using the immunoSEQ multiplex PCR assay. TCRdb obtained this table from immuneACCESS and retained in-frame rearrangements with V and J assigned. These tables miss some clones; where compared with another copy, unresolved V genes account for less than half of the shortfall, and the remainder is unexplained. This sample is represented by hundreds of thousands of clones; approximately 87% of them were singletons. The ten largest account for 7.8% of the sample. Sequenced: peripheral blood. Every receptor here comes from a woman between 45 and 65 years old who had recovered from COVID-19.

CDR3: CASTRTSGSVYEQFF. In DNA, the CDR3 is TGTGCCAGCACCCGGACTAGCGGGAGTGTCTATGAGCAGTTCTTC. The V and J genes are TRBV6-5 and TRBJ2-1; 13 bases are a match to TRBD2. CDR1 and CDR2 (germline): MNHEY, SVGAGI. The CDR3 runs to 15 residues. Trimming at V came to 7 bases and at J to 8 bases, leaving 8 bases not matched to a gene.

The sample holds a few counts of this clone. This specimen includes other DNA sequences encoding the same CDR3. The chain employs TRBV18 and TRBJ1-5, with a tentative D call TRBD1 (5 bases). CDR1 and CDR2 (germline): KGHSH, LQKENI. Trimming shortened V by 3 bases and J by 2 bases, and 8 bases separated the two germline ends. The CDR3 totals 14 residues. The CDR3, as DNA: TGTGCCAGCTCACCGGGGCAGGGCAATCAGCCCCAGCATTTT. Amino acid sequence: CASSPGQGNQPQHF.